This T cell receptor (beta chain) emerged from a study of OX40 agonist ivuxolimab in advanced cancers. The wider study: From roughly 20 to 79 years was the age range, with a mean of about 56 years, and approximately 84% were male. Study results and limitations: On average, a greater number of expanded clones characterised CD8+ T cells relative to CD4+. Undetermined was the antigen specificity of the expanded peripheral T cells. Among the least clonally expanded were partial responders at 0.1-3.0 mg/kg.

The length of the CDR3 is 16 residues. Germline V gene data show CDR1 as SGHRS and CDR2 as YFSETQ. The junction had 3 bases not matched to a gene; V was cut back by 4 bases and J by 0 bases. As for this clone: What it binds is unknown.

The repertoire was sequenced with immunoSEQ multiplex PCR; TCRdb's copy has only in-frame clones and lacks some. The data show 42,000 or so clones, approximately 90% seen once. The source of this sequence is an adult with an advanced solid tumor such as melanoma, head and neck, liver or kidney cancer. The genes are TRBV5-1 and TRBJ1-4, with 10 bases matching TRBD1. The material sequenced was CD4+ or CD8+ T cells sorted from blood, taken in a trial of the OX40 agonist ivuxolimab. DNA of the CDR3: TGCGCCAGCAGCCACGGACAGGGGGCAACTAATGAAAAACTGTTTTTT. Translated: CASSHGQGATNEKLFF.